This T cell receptor (beta chain) was identified in a study of shared clonotypes between healthy human individuals. Study overall: The plates for each donor numbered three CD4 naive, three CD4 memory, two CD8 naive and one CD8 memory. General study results and limits: The small donor group covered limited genetic and exposure diversity.

As to this clone: Its matching antigen is unknown.

The test was conducted at deep level. Method: immunoSEQ multiplex PCR; TCRdb's copy keeps in-frame clones and lacks some. The table shows 150,000 to 200,000 clones, with roughly 91% occurring only once. CDR1 is PRHDT and CDR2 is FYEKMQ in the germline V gene (reference sequence). The CDR3 has 16 residues. The J gene is TRBJ2-5, the V gene TRBV13; perhaps TRBD2 as D (5 bases). The J call may be in error: the DNA end matches TRBJ2-7 better. Sequencing used naive CD4+ T cells sorted from blood. Subset meaning: CD45RA+ positively selected. This receptor was obtained from a woman under 40 in good health. CDR3 residues: CASSFGLPQSSYEQYF. The CDR3 DNA is TGTGCCAGCAGCTTCGGACTTCCACAGAGCTCCTACGAGCAGTACTTC.